This TCR beta chain was sequenced during a study of blood T cell repertoires in COVID-19. Across the whole study: Some COVID-19 samples were acute and others convalescent; all came from the United States, Italy and Spain. Sources were T cells, B-cell-depleted T cells, or PBMCs; the material itself was cDNA or gDNA.

Clinical histories supplied by participants themselves formed the basis of cohort assignment. The study counted Cohort 3 donors as recovered given two negative PCRs, clearance, or symptom resolution. The CDR3 is made up of 12 amino acids. Germline V gene data show CDR1 as SGHRS and CDR2 as YFSETQ. V lost 4 bases, J lost 6 bases, and 11 bases lay in between. Data came from immunoSEQ multiplex PCR; TCRdb stores just in-frame clones and leaves some out. The repertoire consists of roughly 300,000 clones, with 75% to 95% occurring once and the leading ten covering 1% to 1.3%. Sequencing was performed on PBMCs or T cells enriched from blood (not recorded which). The sequence came from a woman in her 30s who had recovered from COVID-19. V gene TRBV5-1 combines with J gene TRBJ2-7, with D perhaps matching TRBD2 (5 bases). The CDR3 DNA follows: TGCGCCAGCAGCACCCTAGCAGGCGAGCAGTACTTC. Protein: CASSTLAGEQYF.